Following are 2 T cell receptor beta chains from one sample sequenced in a study of blood T cell repertoires in COVID-19. Libraries were prepared by immunoSEQ multiplex PCR; TCRdb keeps only in-frame clonotypes and omits some of them. The data contain about 280,000 clones, approximately 85% of them singletons. Sequenced input: peripheral blood. These receptors all stem from a man between 50 and 59 years old with active or convalescent COVID-19.

With respect to this clone: The junction does not match germline at one end; this may be a read error. The genes are TRBV28 and TRBJ1-1, with D unresolved. The CDR3 length is 8 residues. Germline CDR1 and CDR2: MDHEN and SYDVKM. CDR3 DNA sequence: TGCATGAACACTGAAGCTTTCTTT. Residues: CMNTEAFF.

The chain links TRBV20-1 to TRBJ2-1, with D possibly TRBD1 on 5 matching bases. Germline V CDR1 and CDR2: DFQATT, SNEGSKA (reference sequence). The germline V and J ends were trimmed by 4 bases and 12 bases, with 13 bases remaining between them. CDR3 length: 11 residues. The CDR3 DNA sequence: TGCAGTGCTAACCTGCTGACAGTGCAGTTCTTC. Amino acids: CSANLLTVQFF.